Each of the 7 T cell receptor beta chains below was sequenced from the same sample in a study of early T cells in non-severe SARS-CoV-2 infection. TCRdb recomputed calls from the 5' RACE reads with MiXCR, one row per CDR3 protein. This sample has 85,000 to 95,000 distinct CDR3 sequences, with 14% to 15% found just once. Sequences were obtained from whole blood. These TCRs come from an adult who was a healthcare worker with PCR-confirmed SARS-CoV-2 infection or an uninfected control (not recorded which).

CDR3 in DNA: TGTGCCAGCATGGAAGGGACCGGCTACACCTTC. It yields the protein CASMEGTGYTF. The chain recombines TRBV2 with TRBJ1-2; D may be TRBD1 (5 bases). CDR1 and CDR2 from the germline V gene are SNHLY and FYNNEI. This CDR3 has 11 residues. Trimming pared 7 bases from V and 8 bases from J, leaving 11 bases between.

The rearrangement links TRBV20-1 to TRBJ1-2; D unresolved. The CDR3 totals 15 residues. CDR1 is DFQATT, CDR2 SNEGSKA, per germline (reference sequence). V was shortened by 1 base and J by 3 bases, with 15 bases between the two germline ends. For the CDR3, the DNA is TGCAGTGCTAGAGTAGCTGGCAGGAGGGACTATGGCTACACCTTC. The encoded protein is CSARVAGRRDYGYTF.

This clonotype has a single count. Relative to the germline gene, one junction end is altered; a read error may explain this. CDR3 protein: CVSSLSGGVRDTQYF. The CDR3 bases are TGTGTCAGCAGCCTAAGCGGGGGGGTCAGAGATACGCAGTATTTT. This chain uses TRBV11-2 with TRBJ2-3, with TRBD2 matching 10 bases. The CDR3 sequence is 15 residues long. Germline lookup yields CDR1 SGHAT and CDR2 FQNNGV.

This clonotype was seen once. V gene TRBV14 combines with J gene TRBJ2-2; D is uncertain. This CDR3 is built from 16 residues. V gave up 0 bases and J gave up 2 bases, with 10 bases separating them. Germline CDR1 SGHDN, CDR2 FVKESK. The CDR3 region has the DNA TGTGCCAGCAGCCAAGATGTGGGGAAAAACACCGGGGAGCTGTTTTTT. This encodes CASSQDVGKNTGELFF.

The chain employs TRBV7-2 and TRBJ1-3; unclear D gene. The CDR3 covers 17 residues. Trimming removed 5 bases at V and 0 bases at J, with 17 bases between. In germline, CDR1 is SGHTA, CDR2 FQGNSA. The CDR3 bases are TGTGCCAGCAGCCCCCCGAGCTGGGCAGCCTCTGGAAACACCATATATTTT. Protein product: CASSPPSWAASGNTIYF. Drawing the rest from reference TRBV7-2 and TRBJ1-3, the complete variable domain is GAGVSQSPSNKVTEKGKDVELRCDPISGHTALYWYRQSLGQGLEFLIYFQGNSAPDKSGLPSDRFSAERTGGSVSTLTIQRTQQEDSAVYLCASSPPSWAASGNTIYFGEGSWLTVV.

This sequence joins TRBV3-1 and TRBJ2-1; D could derive from TRBD1 or TRBD2 (5 bases each). The CDR3 has 13 amino acids. Germline V gene data show CDR1 as LGHDT and CDR2 as YNNKEL (reference sequence). The germline V and J ends were trimmed by 1 base and 8 bases, with 9 bases remaining between them. The CDR3 nucleotides read TGTGCCAGCAGCCAAGGTAGGGGAGATGAGCAGTTCTTC. It translates to CASSQGRGDEQFF.

A word on this clonotype: This may stem from a read error, because a much larger clone lies one nucleotide away. The gene calls are TRBV7-6 and TRBJ2-5; perhaps D is TRBD1 or TRBD2 (6 bases each). CDR1 and CDR2 (germline): SGHVS, FNYEAQ. V was cut by 4 bases and J by 6 bases, with 12 bases left in between. The CDR3 is 13 amino acids. As DNA, the CDR3 is TGTGCCAGCAGCTCAATAGGGGGGAAGACCCAGTACTTC. Protein: CASSSIGGKTQYF.